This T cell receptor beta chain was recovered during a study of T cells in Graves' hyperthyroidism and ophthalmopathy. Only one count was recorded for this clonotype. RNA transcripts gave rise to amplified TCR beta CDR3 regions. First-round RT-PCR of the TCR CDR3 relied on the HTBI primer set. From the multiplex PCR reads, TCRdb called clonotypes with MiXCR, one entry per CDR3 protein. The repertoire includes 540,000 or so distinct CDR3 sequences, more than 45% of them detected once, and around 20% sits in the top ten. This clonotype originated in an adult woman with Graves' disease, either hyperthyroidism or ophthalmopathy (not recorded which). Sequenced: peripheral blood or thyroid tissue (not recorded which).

CDR3 coding DNA: TGTGCCAGCAGTGAATCTCTCCAGCCCCAGCATTTT. Encoded protein: CASSESLQPQHF. The V and J genes are TRBV2 and TRBJ1-5, with D unclear. This CDR3 spans 12 amino acids. Germline CDR1 and CDR2: SNHLY and FYNNEI. The V end lost 2 bases, the J end lost 7 bases, and 6 bases lay between the germline ends.